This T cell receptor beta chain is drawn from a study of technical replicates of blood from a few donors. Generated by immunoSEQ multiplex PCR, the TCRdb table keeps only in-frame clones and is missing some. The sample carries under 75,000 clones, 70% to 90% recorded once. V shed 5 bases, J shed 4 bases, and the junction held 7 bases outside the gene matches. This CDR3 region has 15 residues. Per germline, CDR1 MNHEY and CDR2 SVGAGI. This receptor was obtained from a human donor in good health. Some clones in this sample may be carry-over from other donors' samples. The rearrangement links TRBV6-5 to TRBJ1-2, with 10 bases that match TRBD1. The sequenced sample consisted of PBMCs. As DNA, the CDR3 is TGTGCCAGCAGTCCAGGGACAGGGGTAGGCTATGGCTACACCTTC. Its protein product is CASSPGTGVGYGYTF.